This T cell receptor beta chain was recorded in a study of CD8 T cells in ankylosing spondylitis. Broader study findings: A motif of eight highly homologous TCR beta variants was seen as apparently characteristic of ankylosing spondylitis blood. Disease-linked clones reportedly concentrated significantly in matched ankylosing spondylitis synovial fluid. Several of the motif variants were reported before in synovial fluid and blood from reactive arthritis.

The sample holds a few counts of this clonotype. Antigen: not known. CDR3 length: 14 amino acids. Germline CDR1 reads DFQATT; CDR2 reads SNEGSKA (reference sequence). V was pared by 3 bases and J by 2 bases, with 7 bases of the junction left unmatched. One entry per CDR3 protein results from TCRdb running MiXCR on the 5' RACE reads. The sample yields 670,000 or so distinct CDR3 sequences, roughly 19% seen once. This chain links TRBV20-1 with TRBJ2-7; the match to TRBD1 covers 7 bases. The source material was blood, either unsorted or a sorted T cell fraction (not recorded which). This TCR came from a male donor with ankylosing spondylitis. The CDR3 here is CSARGDSLPYEQYF. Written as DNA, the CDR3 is TGCAGTGCTAGGGGGGACAGTTTACCCTACGAGCAGTACTTC.